This is a list of T cell receptor beta chains from one sample in a study of long-term antiretroviral therapy in people with HIV. Data came from immunoSEQ multiplex PCR; TCRdb stores just in-frame clones and leaves some out. The sample carries 30,000 or so clones, 65% to 80% recorded once. The sequencing used unsorted PBMCs, collected 3 years after starting antiretroviral therapy. The receptor source for this set is a man aged 45 to 65 with HIV. Each CDR3 is given without its conserved first and last residue.

cdr3_length	v_call	cdr3_aa
11	TRBV6-1	ASSEQRRNTIY
12	TRBV19	ASSIYGTKPVAF
12	TRBV27	ASSFLTDGTEAF
13	TRBV6-5	ASSLRQTGGGEQY
13	TRBV7-9	ASSLATVANYGYT
12	TRBV2	ASSGTGVGEKLF
10	TRBV29-1	SVERRDTEAF
12	TRBV2	ASSEWGAEDTQY
11	TRBV7-9	ASSWDNSYEQY
11	TRBV5-6	ASSPDVDYGYT
12	TRBV11-1	ASSKRQGRETQY
10	TRBV6-1	ASRASGNTIY
16	TRBV7-2	ASSLARQGAYYNSPLH
16	TRBV7-2	ASSLVGTSGAPRGTQY
13	TRBV30	AWRNDREGSYEQY
9	TRBV19	ASSRRGYQF
12	TRBV6-6	ASSYSGSNQPQH
12	TRBV30	AWDTGGLGETQY
15	TRBV7-2	ASSLSPGQGPGNEQF
12	TRBV11-3	ASSLGSSSYEQY
13	TRBV7-6	ASSLGTGASDEQF
10	TRBV6-5	ASSYSIGELF
11	TRBV14	ASTRGLNTEAF
11	TRBV6-6	ASNTGGRGEQY
12	TRBV27	ASSTGTRRSPLH
13	TRBV18	ASSPNRGHAYGYT
14	TRBV11-2	ASSLLAGGREETQY
14	TRBV28	ASSDLVTGGQNEQY
13	TRBV29-1	SVVDEGVPYNEQF
16	TRBV4-2	ASSHLQATDNSNQPQH
13	TRBV28	ASSLQRSQEGSQY
14	TRBV7-2	ASSTYQVGRNYEQY
13	TRBV18	ASSPITESGNTIY
12	TRBV6-5	ASSYLANNQPQH
11	TRBV9	ASSPRRSGELF
11	TRBV7-2	ASSLGTSYGYT
12	TRBV7-9	ASSFGRPNYGYT
13	TRBV29-1	SVVLASSSYNEQF
13	TRBV15	ATSGRDRGVYEQF
12	TRBV29-1	SSKGGAGTDTQY
13	TRBV5-1	ASSSGGGPFGEQY
13	TRBV23-1	ASSHPNRGGNEQF
10	TRBV6-1	ASSDRFYEQY
14	TRBV9	ASSVGVGAGTDTQY
12	TRBV4-3	ASSQDQSPGELF
11	TRBV10-2	ASSVGAAYEQY
12	TRBV2	ASRKREGHEELF
13	TRBV5-1	ASSTGPRGLETQY
13	TRBV9	ASSVEGNPTYEQY
12	TRBV5-4	ASSPQILFTEAF
13	TRBV28	ASSSKQGWNQPQH
10	TRBV6-5	ASSWQGGGYT
10	TRBV5-5	ASSLHGYEQY
14	TRBV6-4	ASSERQGNRAYEQY